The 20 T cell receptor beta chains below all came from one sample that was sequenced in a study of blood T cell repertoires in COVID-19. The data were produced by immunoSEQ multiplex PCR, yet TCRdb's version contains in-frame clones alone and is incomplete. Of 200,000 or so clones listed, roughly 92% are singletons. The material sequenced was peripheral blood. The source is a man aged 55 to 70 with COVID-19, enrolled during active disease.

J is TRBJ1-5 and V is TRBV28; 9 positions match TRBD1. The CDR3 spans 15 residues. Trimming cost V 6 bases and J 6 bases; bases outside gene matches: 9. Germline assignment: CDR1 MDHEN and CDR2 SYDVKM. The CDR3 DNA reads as TGTGCCAGCAGAACACAGGGGGCGCGATCTCAGCCCCAGCATTTT. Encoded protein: CASRTQGARSQPQHF.

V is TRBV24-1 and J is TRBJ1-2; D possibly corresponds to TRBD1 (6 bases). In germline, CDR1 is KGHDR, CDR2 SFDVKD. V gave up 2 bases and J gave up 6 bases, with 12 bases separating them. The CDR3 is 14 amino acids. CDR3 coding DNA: TGTGCCACCAGTGATTCCCCAGGGACAAATGGCTACACCTTC. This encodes CATSDSPGTNGYTF.

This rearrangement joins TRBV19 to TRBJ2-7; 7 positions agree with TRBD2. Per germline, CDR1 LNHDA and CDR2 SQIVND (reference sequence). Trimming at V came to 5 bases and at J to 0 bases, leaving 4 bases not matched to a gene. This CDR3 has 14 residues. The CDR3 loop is CASSERGSSYEQYF. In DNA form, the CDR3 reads TGTGCCAGTAGTGAGCGGGGAAGCTCCTACGAGCAGTACTTC.

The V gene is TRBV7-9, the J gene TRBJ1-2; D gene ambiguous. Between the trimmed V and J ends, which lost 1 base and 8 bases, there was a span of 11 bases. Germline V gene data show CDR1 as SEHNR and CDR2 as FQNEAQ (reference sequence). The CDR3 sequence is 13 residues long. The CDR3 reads CASSLDPRGGYTF. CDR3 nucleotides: TGTGCCAGCAGCTTAGATCCGAGAGGAGGCTACACCTTC.

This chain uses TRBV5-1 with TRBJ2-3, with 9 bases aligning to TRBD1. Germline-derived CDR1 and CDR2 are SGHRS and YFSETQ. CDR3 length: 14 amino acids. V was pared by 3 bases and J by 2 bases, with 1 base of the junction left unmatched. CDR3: CASSWTGDTDTQYF. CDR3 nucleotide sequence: TGCGCCAGCAGCTGGACAGGGGACACAGATACGCAGTATTTT.

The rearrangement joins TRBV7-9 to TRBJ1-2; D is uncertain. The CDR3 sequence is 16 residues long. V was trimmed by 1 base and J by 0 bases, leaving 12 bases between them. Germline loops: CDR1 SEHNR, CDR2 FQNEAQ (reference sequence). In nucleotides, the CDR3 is TGTGCCAGCAGCTTAGTGGTAGAAGAAGCTAACTATGGCTACACCTTC. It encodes CASSLVVEEANYGYTF.

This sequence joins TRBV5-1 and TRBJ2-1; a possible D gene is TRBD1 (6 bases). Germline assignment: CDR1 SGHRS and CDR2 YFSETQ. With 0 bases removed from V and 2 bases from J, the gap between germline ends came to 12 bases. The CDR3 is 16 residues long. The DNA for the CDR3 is TGCGCCAGCAGCTTGGAACCGGGACAACCCTACAATGAGCAGTTCTTC. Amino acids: CASSLEPGQPYNEQFF.

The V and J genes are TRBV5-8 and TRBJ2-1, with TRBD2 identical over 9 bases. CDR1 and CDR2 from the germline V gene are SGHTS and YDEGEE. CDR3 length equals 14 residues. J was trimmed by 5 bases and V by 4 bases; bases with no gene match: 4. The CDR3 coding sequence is TGTGCCAGCAGCCACGGACTAGCGAACAATGAGCAGTTCTTC. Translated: CASSHGLANNEQFF.

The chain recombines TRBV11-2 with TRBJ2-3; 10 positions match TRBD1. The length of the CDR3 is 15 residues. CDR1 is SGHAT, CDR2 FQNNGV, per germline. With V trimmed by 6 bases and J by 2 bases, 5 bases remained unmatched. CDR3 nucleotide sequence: TGTGCCAGCAGGAGGGACAGGGGTTCCACAGATACGCAGTATTTT. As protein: CASRRDRGSTDTQYF.

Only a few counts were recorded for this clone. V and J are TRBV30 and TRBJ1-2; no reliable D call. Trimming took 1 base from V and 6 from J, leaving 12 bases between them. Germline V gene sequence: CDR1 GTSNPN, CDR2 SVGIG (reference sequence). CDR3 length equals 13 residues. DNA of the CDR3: TGTGCCTGGAGTGGTGGAGGTCCCGATGGCTACACCTTC. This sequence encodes CAWSGGGPDGYTF. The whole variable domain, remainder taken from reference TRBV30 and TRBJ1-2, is SQTIHQWPATLVQPVGSPLSLECTVEGTSNPNLYWYRQAAGRGLQLLFYSVGIGQISSEVPQNLSASRPQDRQFILSSKKLLLSDSGFYLCAWSGGGPDGYTFGSGTRLTVV.

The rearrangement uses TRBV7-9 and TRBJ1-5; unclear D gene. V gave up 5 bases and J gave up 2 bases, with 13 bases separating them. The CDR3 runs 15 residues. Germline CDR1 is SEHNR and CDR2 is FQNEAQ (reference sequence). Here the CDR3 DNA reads TGTGCCAGCAGCCCGTCGGGGTATGGCAATCAGCCCCAGCATTTT. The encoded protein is CASSPSGYGNQPQHF. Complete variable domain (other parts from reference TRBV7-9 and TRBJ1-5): DTGVSQNPRHKITKRGQNVTFRCDPISEHNRLYWYRQTLGQGPEFLTYFQNEAQLEKSRLLSDRFSAERPKGSFSTLEIQRTEQGDSAMYLCASSPSGYGNQPQHFGDGTRLSIL.

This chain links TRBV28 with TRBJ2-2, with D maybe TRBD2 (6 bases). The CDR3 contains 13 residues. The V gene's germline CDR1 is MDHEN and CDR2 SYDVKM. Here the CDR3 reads CTWWGVVTGELFF. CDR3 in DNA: TGTACCTGGTGGGGGGTTGTCACCGGGGAGCTGTTTTTT. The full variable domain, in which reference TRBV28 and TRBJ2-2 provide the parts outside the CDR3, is DVKVTQSSRYLVKRTGEKVFLECVQDMDHENMFWYRQDPGLGLRLIYFSYDVKMKEKGDIPEGYSVSREKKERFSLILESASTNQTSMYLCTWWGVVTGELFFGEGSRLTVL.

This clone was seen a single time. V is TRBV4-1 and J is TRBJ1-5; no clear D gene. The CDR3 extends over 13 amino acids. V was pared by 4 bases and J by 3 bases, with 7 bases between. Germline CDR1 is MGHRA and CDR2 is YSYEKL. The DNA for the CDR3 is TGCGCCAGCAGCCCCTCAGTCAATCAGCCCCAGCATTTT. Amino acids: CASSPSVNQPQHF.

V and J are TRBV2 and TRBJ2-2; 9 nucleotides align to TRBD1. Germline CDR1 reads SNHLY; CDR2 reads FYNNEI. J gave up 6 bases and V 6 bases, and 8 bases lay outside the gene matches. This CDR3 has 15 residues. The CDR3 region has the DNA TGTGCCAGCAGACCCGGGACAGGGTTGTCCGGGGAGCTGTTTTTT. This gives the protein CASRPGTGLSGELFF.

The CDR3 sequence is CASSRQGGENQPQHF. In nucleotides, the CDR3 is TGTGCCAGCAGCCGACAGGGCGGGGAGAATCAGCCCCAGCATTTT. The V and J genes are TRBV2 and TRBJ1-5; the match to TRBD1 covers 7 bases. The CDR3 runs to 15 residues. After removal of 6 bases from V and 4 bases from J, the junction contained 9 bases not matched to a gene. Germline V gives CDR1 SNHLY, CDR2 FYNNEI.

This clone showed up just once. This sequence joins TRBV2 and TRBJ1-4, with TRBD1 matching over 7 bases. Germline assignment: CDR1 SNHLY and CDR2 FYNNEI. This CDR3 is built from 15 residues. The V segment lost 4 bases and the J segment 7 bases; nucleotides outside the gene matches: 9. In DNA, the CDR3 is TGTGCCAGCAGTGTCCAGGGGGTTGTAGGTGAAAAACTGTTTTTT. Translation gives CASSVQGVVGEKLFF.

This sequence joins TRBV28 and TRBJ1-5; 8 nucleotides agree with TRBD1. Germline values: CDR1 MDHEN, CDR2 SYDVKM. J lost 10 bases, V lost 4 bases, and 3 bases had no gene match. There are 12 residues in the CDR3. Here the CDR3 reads CASSYDRGPQHF. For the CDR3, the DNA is TGTGCCAGCAGTTACGACAGGGGTCCCCAGCATTTT.

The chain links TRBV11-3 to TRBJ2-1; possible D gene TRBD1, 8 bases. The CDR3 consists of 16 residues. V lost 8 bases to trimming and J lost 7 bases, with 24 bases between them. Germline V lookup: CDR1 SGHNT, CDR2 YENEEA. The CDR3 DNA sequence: TGTGCCAGCGCGGAGGGGACAGGCGGGAGAGGGAATGAGCAGTTCTTC. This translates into CASAEGTGGRGNEQFF.

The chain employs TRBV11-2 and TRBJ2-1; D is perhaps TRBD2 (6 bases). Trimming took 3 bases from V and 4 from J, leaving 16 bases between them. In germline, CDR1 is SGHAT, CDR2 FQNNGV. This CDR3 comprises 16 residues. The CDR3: CASSLKRRAPYNEQFF. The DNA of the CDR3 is TGTGCCAGCAGCTTGAAAAGGAGGGCCCCGTACAATGAGCAGTTCTTC.

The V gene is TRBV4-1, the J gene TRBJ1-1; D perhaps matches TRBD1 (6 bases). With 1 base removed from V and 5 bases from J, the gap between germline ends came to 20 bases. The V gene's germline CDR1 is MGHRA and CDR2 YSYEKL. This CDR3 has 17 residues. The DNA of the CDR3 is TGCGCCAGCAGCCAAGGGTTACAGGGTCCGGTAGGGACTGAAGCTTTCTTT. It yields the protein CASSQGLQGPVGTEAFF.